The rows below give T cell receptor beta chains drawn from one sample of a study of cytomegalovirus exposure and HLA in healthy donors. Measured with immunoSEQ multiplex PCR; TCRdb has only the in-frame clones, and not every one. This sample has 150,000 to 200,000 clones, with around 76% found just once. Sample: PBMCs. These receptors were obtained from a girl between 10 and 17 years old in good health and CMV-seropositive. Both conserved end residues are part of each CDR3. The order of the fields is V gene, CDR3 length, D gene, CDR3 protein. A D gene is named only where the DNA matches it firmly.

>TRBV30|16|TRBD2
CAWSGGGGTLRHEQYF
>TRBV15|13|.
CATRLAPNYGYTF
>TRBV5-6|15|TRBD1
CASATRGHIDNEQFF
>TRBV7-3|16|TRBD1
CASSGVVGQGGSEQFF
>TRBV18|14|.
CASSPALGNTEAFF
>TRBV28|15|.
CASSLSLGAVQPQHF
>TRBV5-5|18|TRBD2
CASSVDFVGLAGTDTQYF
>TRBV6-1|13|.
CASSGNPGNEQFF
>TRBV5-6|13|TRBD1
CASSSTGDGGYTF
>TRBV7-9|13|.
CASSPAASSEAFF
>TRBV10-1|15|TRBD2
CASSVSGSQNNEQFF
>TRBV29-1|11|.
CSVIGAGELFF
>TRBV28|14|.
CASVVGGGGETQYF
>TRBV4-3|16|.
CASSQDEGAGANVLTF
>TRBV2|15|.
CASSEGPGSGYEQYF
>TRBV2|14|.
CASRPDKVNTEAFF
>TRBV2|16|TRBD2
CASSGEGILNTGELFF
>TRBV11-2|17|.
CASSSDMGGGYNYGYTF
>TRBV14|18|.
CASSHLPGAAGISYEQYF
>TRBV5-1|15|TRBD1
CASSRETGAGEKLFF
>TRBV28|21|TRBD1
CASSSLGGTGDRNLPTDTQYF
>TRBV29-1|12|TRBD1
CSVRGQDETQYF
>TRBV20-1|11|.
CSARTGHPAFF
>TRBV7-9|13|.
CASSFIPGETQYF
>TRBV4-1|15|.
CASSTTGVNTGELFF
>TRBV29-1|11|.
CSVGVSYEQYF
>TRBV11-2|14|TRBD2
CASSTSGGYNEQFF
>TRBV4-1|15|TRBD1
CASSQRDRVVEELFF
>TRBV5-1|18|TRBD2
CASSWTGTSGGAFYEQYF
>TRBV15|19|.
CATSSYLGQSSIVSGELFF
>TRBV19|13|.
CASSIGNTGELFF
>TRBV15|15|TRBD1
CATSRFRDRAYEQYF
>TRBV5-1|14|TRBD2
CASSREGGSETQYF
>TRBV11-3|13|TRBD1
CASSLGQGAEAFF
>TRBV11-1|16|.
CASSTAGTWNGETQYF
>TRBV7-6|17|TRBD2
CASSLASTSGGANEQFF
>TRBV19|16|.
CASSTEPKGASYEQYF
>TRBV4-3|15|.
CASSQDYHPSYEQYF
>TRBV5-1|13|.
CASSPGPNQPQHF
>TRBV30|15|TRBD2
CAWSTGLAGGNEQYF
>TRBV2|15|TRBD1
CASSLGQGSFYEQYF
>TRBV28|15|.
CASSFVSGVGNTIYF
>TRBV28|15|TRBD2
CASRGGTGSYNEQFF
>TRBV28|14|.
CASMVLGGSYEQYF
>TRBV19|17|TRBD1
CATPGPRQGANTGELFF
>TRBV2|13|TRBD2
CASYIAGLDEQFF
>TRBV2|15|TRBD1
CASRSRDRLNEKLFF
>TRBV7-9|12|.
CASSRDFYEQYF
>TRBV27|8|.
CASKRMFF
>TRBV4-1|17|.
CASSQGQLTGTGNTIYF
>TRBV7-7|15|TRBD1
CASSLTGGLGETQYF
>TRBV18|14|.
CASSPGGDNQPQHF
>TRBV29-1|13|.
CSVATRQKETQYF
>TRBV2|16|.
CASIQEVLGSGDTQYF
>TRBV27|15|TRBD2
CASSPQRGSTDTQYF